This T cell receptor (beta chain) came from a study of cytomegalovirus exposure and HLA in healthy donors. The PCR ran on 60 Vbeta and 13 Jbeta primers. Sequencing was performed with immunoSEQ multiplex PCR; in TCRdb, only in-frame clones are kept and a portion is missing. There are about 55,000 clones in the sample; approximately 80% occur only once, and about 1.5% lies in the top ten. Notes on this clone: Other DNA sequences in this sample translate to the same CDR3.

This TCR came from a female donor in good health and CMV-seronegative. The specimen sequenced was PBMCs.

DNA for the CDR3: TGTGCTAGTGGTTTGCCCCCGGGGAGGGGTGCTTTCTTT. It yields the protein CASGLPPGRGAFF. The chain employs TRBV12-5 and TRBJ1-1; a weak D match, TRBD1 (5 bases). This CDR3 comprises 13 residues. The germline V gene encodes CDR1 LGHNT and CDR2 FRNRAP. Trimming took off 2 bases at V and 11 bases at J, with 15 bases between the two ends.